Below, 27 T cell receptor beta chains from the same sample are listed, as sequenced in a study of cytomegalovirus exposure and HLA in healthy donors. The PCR contained 60 Vbeta and 13 Jbeta primers. Sequenced by immunoSEQ multiplex PCR; TCRdb stores in-frame clones only, minus some. This sample has 150,000 to 170,000 clones, with roughly 74% found just once. Input material: PBMCs. These receptors all come from a man aged 18 to 30 in good health and CMV-seronegative.

A few counts support this clone. The V call is TRBV14, the J call TRBJ1-2; 9 bases map to TRBD1. V was clipped by 0 bases and J by 4 bases; unmatched bases: 12. The CDR3 extends over 18 amino acids. Germline V CDR1 and CDR2: SGHDN, FVKESK. This chain's CDR3 is CASSQDGTGKGIIYGYTF. The CDR3 coding sequence is TGTGCCAGCAGCCAAGACGGGACAGGGAAGGGTATTATCTATGGCTACACCTTC. Filled out from reference TRBV14 and TRBJ1-2, the complete variable domain reads EAGVTQFPSHSVIEKGQTVTLRCDPISGHDNLYWYRRVMGKEIKFLLHFVKESKQDESGMPNNRFLAERTGGTYSTLKVQPAELEDSGVYFCASSQDGTGKGIIYGYTFGSGTRLTVV.

In this sample, this clone turned up once. The CDR3 region has the DNA TGTGCCAGCAGCTTAGAACTAGCGGGGGCCCGCAAGCCTAGCACAGATACGCAGTATTTT. Protein sequence: CASSLELAGARKPSTDTQYF. The chain uses TRBV11-2 and TRBJ2-3; 11 bases align to TRBD2. V shed 0 bases, J shed 0 bases, and the junction held 11 bases outside the gene matches. CDR3 length: 20 residues. Germline V gene sequence: CDR1 SGHAT, CDR2 FQNNGV.

J is TRBJ1-2 and V is TRBV18; TRBD1 matches 10 bases. CDR3 length equals 15 residues. Per germline, CDR1 KGHSH and CDR2 LQKENI. Trimming took 0 bases from V and 4 from J; bases not matched to a gene: 2. CDR3 region: CASSPPGQGTYGYTF. The CDR3 DNA reads TGTGCCAGCTCACCACCGGGACAGGGGACCTATGGCTACACCTTC.

The V call is TRBV6-5, the J call TRBJ1-2; TRBD1 is a possible D gene (5 bases). The CDR3 consists of 15 residues. V was trimmed by 2 bases and J by 6 bases, leaving 16 bases between them. The germline CDR1 and CDR2 sequences are MNHEY and SVGAGI. The CDR3 coding sequence is TGTGCCAGCAGTTACCGGCCGGTTCCACAGGATGGCTACACCTTC. Protein sequence: CASSYRPVPQDGYTF.

The V call is TRBV4-1, the J call TRBJ2-3; TRBD1 aligns across 9 bases. CDR1 is MGHRA, CDR2 YSYEKL, per germline. The CDR3 is 16 residues long. V lost 2 bases and J lost 5; bases outside the gene matches: 8. The CDR3 region is CASSQWVGTGIDTQYF. The CDR3 nucleotides are TGCGCCAGCAGCCAATGGGTGGGGACAGGGATAGATACGCAGTATTTT.

The chain uses TRBV6-6 and TRBJ2-2; 8 bases align to TRBD2. V lost 6 bases, J lost 4 bases, and 7 bases stayed unmatched. The CDR3 consists of 15 residues. Germline V gene data show CDR1 as MNHNY and CDR2 as SVGAGI (reference sequence). The CDR3 coding sequence is TGTGCCAGCAGCTCAAGCGGGGGTGGCACCGGGGAGCTGTTTTTT. It encodes CASSSSGGGTGELFF.

The J gene is TRBJ2-5, the V gene TRBV15, with TRBD1 identical over 9 bases. The length of the CDR3 is 14 residues. The J segment lost 1 base and the V segment lost 4 bases, leaving 1 base of the junction unmatched. The germline CDR1 and CDR2 sequences are LNHNV and YYDKDF (reference sequence). The CDR3 spells CATSKGQGQETQYF. The CDR3 coding sequence is TGTGCCACCAGCAAGGGACAGGGCCAAGAGACCCAGTACTTC.

Concerning this clone: This sample includes further DNA sequences coding for the same CDR3. This chain connects TRBV5-1 to TRBJ1-1, with 10 bases lining up with TRBD1. The germline V gene has CDR1 SGHRS and CDR2 YFSETQ. CDR3 length: 14 residues. Trimming at V came to 0 bases and at J to 5 bases, leaving 1 base not matched to a gene. CDR3 in DNA: TGCGCCAGCAGCTTGGGGACAGGGGGAACTGAAGCTTTCTTT. As protein: CASSLGTGGTEAFF.

The rearrangement uses TRBV5-4 and TRBJ1-4; 9 bases line up with TRBD1. Trimming removed 4 bases from V and 0 bases from J; junction bases left unmatched: 7. Germline V gene data show CDR1 as SGHNT and CDR2 as YYREEE (reference sequence). The CDR3 has 17 residues. CDR3 in DNA: TGTGCCAGCAGCGGGGGACAGGGTGCCGCAACTAATGAAAAACTGTTTTTT. Translating gives CASSGGQGAATNEKLFF. Combining the CDR3 with reference TRBV5-4 and TRBJ1-4 gives the whole variable domain ETGVTQSPTHLIKTRGQQVTLRCSSQSGHNTVSWYQQALGQGPQFIFQYYREEENGRGNFPPRFSGLQFPNYSSELNVNALELDDSALYLCASSGGQGAATNEKLFFGSGTQLSVL.

J is TRBJ2-1 and V is TRBV11-3; the D gene is possibly TRBD2 (6 bases). The CDR3 extends over 15 amino acids. V lost 1 base to trimming and J lost 6 bases, with 13 bases between them. The germline gives CDR1 SGHNT, CDR2 YENEEA. DNA of the CDR3: TGTGCCAGCAGCTTAGGAGCGGTGGAGGGCAATGAGCAGTTCTTC. It codes for CASSLGAVEGNEQFF.

J is TRBJ2-5 and V is TRBV7-2; D gene unclear. With the DNA end fitting TRBJ2-7 better, the J assignment may be wrong. CDR1 and CDR2 from the germline V gene are SGHTA and FQGNSA. There are 13 residues in the CDR3. CDR3 amino acids: CASSLIQFYEQYF. Here the CDR3 DNA reads TGTGCCAGCAGCTTAATACAGTTCTACGAGCAGTACTTC.

V is TRBV6-4 and J is TRBJ2-3, with TRBD2 matching over 9 bases. J was trimmed by 6 bases and V by 8 bases; bases with no gene match: 6. Germline values: CDR1 MRHNA, CDR2 SNTAGT. The CDR3 covers 13 residues. The CDR3 spells CASGGGAADTQYF. DNA for the CDR3: TGTGCCAGCGGCGGGGGGGCTGCCGATACGCAGTATTTT.

This chain links TRBV27 with TRBJ1-6; the D gene is possibly TRBD1 (5 bases). V lost 2 bases and J 8 bases, leaving 13 bases between the germline ends. The germline CDR1 and CDR2 sequences are MNHEY and SMNVEV (reference sequence). The CDR3 spans 15 residues. CDR3 DNA: TGTGCCAGCAGTTTACACTTAAAGGGGTATTCACCCCTCCACTTT. This codes for CASSLHLKGYSPLHF.

The chain recombines TRBV6-5 with TRBJ1-6, with D hard to call. V shed 4 bases and J shed 17 bases, with 21 bases lying between them. Germline V gene lookup returns CDR1 MNHEY and CDR2 SVGAGI. This CDR3 is 14 amino acids long. The CDR3 nucleotides read TGTGCCAGCAGTTTATCCCCAGAGGGCCTACATATCCACTTT. Its translation: CASSLSPEGLHIHF.

V is TRBV7-9 and J is TRBJ2-1, with D perhaps TRBD2 (6 bases). Trimming removed 5 bases at V and 9 bases at J, with 11 bases between. Germline lookup yields CDR1 SEHNR and CDR2 FQNEAQ (reference sequence). There are 12 residues in the CDR3. CDR3 bases: TGTGCCAGCAGCCTCATGGAGGGTGAGCAGTTCTTC. This encodes CASSLMEGEQFF. The full variable domain, in which reference TRBV7-9 and TRBJ2-1 provide the parts outside the CDR3, is DTGVSQNPRHKITKRGQNVTFRCDPISEHNRLYWYRQTLGQGPEFLTYFQNEAQLEKSRLLSDRFSAERPKGSFSTLEIQRTEQGDSAMYLCASSLMEGEQFFGPGTRLTVL.

The gene calls are TRBV5-1 and TRBJ1-5; TRBD1 agrees at 11 bases. The germline V gene encodes CDR1 SGHRS and CDR2 YFSETQ. With V trimmed by 4 bases and J by 7 bases, 4 bases remained unmatched. This CDR3 region has 14 residues. CDR3 DNA: TGCGCCAGCAGCCAAGGGACAGGGGGACAGCCCCAGCATTTT. Protein sequence: CASSQGTGGQPQHF.

The chain recombines TRBV2 with TRBJ1-3; 8 bases map to TRBD1. The CDR3 totals 15 residues. Unmatched junction bases numbered 5, after V lost 7 bases and J lost 0 bases. Germline V gene data show CDR1 as SNHLY and CDR2 as FYNNEI. The CDR3 DNA sequence: TGTGCCAGCACGGGACAGGTGAACTCTGGAAACACCATATATTTT. Protein product: CASTGQVNSGNTIYF. The whole variable domain, filled in from reference TRBV2 and TRBJ1-3, reads EPEVTQTPSHQVTQMGQEVILRCVPISNHLYFYWYRQILGQKVEFLVSFYNNEISEKSEIFDDQFSVERPDGSNFTLKIRSTKLEDSAMYFCASTGQVNSGNTIYFGEGSWLTVV.

The chain joins TRBV27 to TRBJ2-7; D is unclear. The CDR3 loop spans 15 amino acids. Germline values: CDR1 MNHEY, CDR2 SMNVEV (reference sequence). V was clipped by 6 bases and J by 3 bases, with 18 bases between them. The CDR3 reads CASSPRFVLNYEQYV. The CDR3 DNA follows: TGTGCCAGCAGCCCGAGGTTCGTTCTAAACTACGAGCAGTACGTC.

CDR3 protein: CASRIGENGSQYF. The DNA of the CDR3 is TGTGCCAGCAGGATCGGGGAAAATGGCAGTCAGTACTTC. The chain couples TRBV25-1 to TRBJ2-4, with TRBD2 as a possible D gene (5 bases). CDR3 length: 13 residues. In germline, CDR1 is MGHDK, CDR2 SYGVNS. V was clipped by 6 bases and J by 12 bases, with 18 bases between them.

The V gene is TRBV5-5, the J gene TRBJ2-5, with 10 bases lining up with TRBD2. Germline lookup yields CDR1 SGHKS and CDR2 YYEKEE (reference sequence). Trimming took 0 bases from V and 7 from J; bases not matched to a gene: 9. The CDR3 has 16 amino acids. The CDR3 region has the DNA TGTGCCAGCAGCTTGGGGATAGCGGGGGGTACAGGGACCCAGTACTTC. It encodes CASSLGIAGGTGTQYF.

The chain is built from TRBV5-1 and TRBJ2-1; 10 bases match TRBD1. Looked up from germline, CDR1 is SGHRS and CDR2 is YFSETQ. The V and J ends lost 0 bases and 6 bases, in that order; junction bases with no gene match: 12. The CDR3 totals 18 residues. The CDR3 spells CASSLGGPTGGRGNEQFF. In nucleotides, the CDR3 is TGCGCCAGCAGCTTGGGGGGGCCGACAGGGGGCAGGGGCAATGAGCAGTTCTTC.

This rearrangement joins TRBV7-9 to TRBJ2-3; weak D call: TRBD2 (6 bases). The CDR3 has 16 amino acids. Looked up from germline, CDR1 is SEHNR and CDR2 is FQNEAQ (reference sequence). Trimming left V 5 bases short and J 0 bases short, with 15 bases between. The CDR3 region has the DNA TGTGCCAGCAGCCTCGCCCCCGGGACTAGCACAGATACGCAGTATTTT. It is translated as CASSLAPGTSTDTQYF. Supplemented by reference TRBV7-9 and TRBJ2-3, the full variable domain reads DTGVSQNPRHKITKRGQNVTFRCDPISEHNRLYWYRQTLGQGPEFLTYFQNEAQLEKSRLLSDRFSAERPKGSFSTLEIQRTEQGDSAMYLCASSLAPGTSTDTQYFGPGTRLTVL.

J is TRBJ2-3 and V is TRBV11-2; 15 bases align to TRBD2. CDR1 is SGHAT and CDR2 is FQNNGV in the germline V gene. V was pared by 5 bases and J by 3 bases, with 6 bases of the junction left unmatched. The CDR3 covers 17 residues. The CDR3 sequence is CASSIWTSGGATDTQYF. Here the CDR3 DNA reads TGTGCCAGCAGCATATGGACTAGCGGGGGGGCGACAGATACGCAGTATTTT.

This chain connects TRBV27 to TRBJ1-4, with D perhaps TRBD1 (5 bases). Germline CDR1 reads MNHEY; CDR2 reads SMNVEV (reference sequence). The CDR3 is made up of 14 amino acids. Deletions cut 6 bases from V and 11 bases from J, with 19 bases between. The chain's CDR3 is CASSPYQAGRKLFF. The CDR3 DNA is TGTGCCAGCAGCCCTTATCAGGCAGGGCGGAAACTGTTTTTT. The full variable domain, its missing parts supplied by reference TRBV27 and TRBJ1-4, is EAQVTQNPRYLITVTGKKLTVTCSQNMNHEYMSWYRQDPGLGLRQIYYSMNVEVTDKGDVPEGYKVSRKEKRNFPLILESPSPNQTSLYFCASSPYQAGRKLFFGSGTQLSVL.

The J gene is TRBJ2-4, the V gene TRBV27; 8 bases match TRBD1. J gave up 4 bases and V 6 bases, and 2 bases lay outside the gene matches. Germline V gene sequence: CDR1 MNHEY, CDR2 SMNVEV (reference sequence). The CDR3 has 13 amino acids. The chain's CDR3 is CASRGQGKNIQYF. The CDR3 DNA reads TGTGCCAGCAGAGGACAGGGTAAAAACATTCAGTACTTC.

This clone has only one observation. The chain carries TRBV5-1 and TRBJ2-3; 7 bases agree with TRBD2. Germline trimming cut 7 bases from V and 2 bases from J; bases unmatched to any gene: 10. The CDR3 covers 15 residues. Germline values: CDR1 SGHRS, CDR2 YFSETQ. The CDR3 reads CASLGTAGTTDTQYF. The CDR3 nucleotides are TGCGCCAGCCTGGGCACAGCGGGGACCACAGATACGCAGTATTTT.

This rearrangement joins TRBV7-3 to TRBJ2-5; D possibly corresponds to TRBD2 (5 bases). Germline V gene lookup returns CDR1 SGHTA and CDR2 FQGTGA. This CDR3 region has 13 residues. The ends were cut back, 5 bases at V and 2 bases at J, with 9 bases in the middle. The CDR3 sequence: CASSPRDQETQYF. CDR3 sequence (DNA): TGTGCCAGCAGCCCCCGGGATCAAGAGACCCAGTACTTC.